These 7 T cell receptor beta chains were sequenced from one sample in a study of T cell responses to AZD1222 COVID-19 vaccine. Sequencing used immunoSEQ multiplex PCR; TCRdb keeps in-frame clones, though not all of them. The sample has fewer than 200,000 clones; approximately 92% are singletons. Sequences were derived from peripheral blood, sampled on day 0 of AZD1222 vaccination. All receptors come from an adult in good health.

The gene calls are TRBV7-2 and TRBJ2-5, with D possibly TRBD2 on 6 matching bases. This CDR3 spans 15 amino acids. The V gene lost 4 bases and the J gene lost 1 base, with 13 bases spanning the gap. CDR1 and CDR2 from the germline V gene are SGHTA and FQGNSA. CDR3 region: CASSWGVIGQETQYF. The CDR3 DNA follows: TGTGCCAGCAGCTGGGGGGTTATCGGCCAAGAGACCCAGTACTTC.

This clone was seen just once. This chain connects TRBV10-1 to TRBJ1-1; 7 nucleotides agree with TRBD1. Trimming removed 6 bases from V and 1 base from J; junction bases left unmatched: 5. Looked up from germline, CDR1 is WNHNN and CDR2 is SYGVQD (reference sequence). The CDR3 contains 14 residues. CDR3 region: CASSRTGTNTEAFF. The CDR3 DNA sequence: TGCGCCAGCAGCCGGACAGGAACGAACACTGAAGCTTTCTTT.

The rearrangement joins TRBV21-1 to TRBJ2-1; the table's D gene call, TRBD1, was not cross checked with the DNA. TRBV21-1 is labeled a pseudogene. The CDR3 is 12 residues long. The DNA for the CDR3 is TGTGCCAGCAGCTATTTGCGGACAGGCCAGGTCTTC. Amino acids: CASSYLRTGQVF.

The V gene is TRBV5-5, the J gene TRBJ1-2; a weak D match, TRBD1 (5 bases). V shed 4 bases and J shed 0 bases, with 19 bases lying between them. CDR1 and CDR2 from the germline V gene are SGHKS and YYEKEE (reference sequence). The CDR3 loop spans 17 amino acids. As DNA, the CDR3 is TGTGCCAGCAGCAATTTAGGCCCAGGGAGCCCTAACTATGGCTACACCTTC. This translates into CASSNLGPGSPNYGYTF.

This clone came up a few times. This chain links TRBV5-1 with TRBJ2-7; D remains ambiguous. The length of the CDR3 is 11 residues. Germline V gives CDR1 SGHRS, CDR2 YFSETQ. The ends were cut back, 4 bases at V and 0 bases at J, with 2 bases in the middle. CDR3 sequence reads: CASSDSYEQYF. The DNA of the CDR3 is TGCGCCAGCAGCGACTCCTACGAGCAGTACTTC.

The chain is built from TRBV5-1 and TRBJ2-5; 11 positions agree with TRBD2. Germline loops: CDR1 SGHRS, CDR2 YFSETQ. CDR3 length equals 17 residues. The J segment lost 4 bases and the V segment lost 2 bases, leaving 10 bases of the junction unmatched. The CDR3 DNA follows: TGCGCCAGCAGCTTCCTAGCGGGAGGCCCCGGTTCAGAGACCCAGTACTTC. Amino acids: CASSFLAGGPGSETQYF.

The J gene is TRBJ1-2, the V gene TRBV7-9, with TRBD1 matching 10 bases. V was clipped by 5 bases and J by 1 base; unmatched bases: 4. The CDR3 runs to 15 residues. Per the germline V gene, CDR1 is SEHNR and CDR2 is FQNEAQ (reference sequence). The CDR3 spells CASSPWDRGNYGYTF. The CDR3 coding sequence is TGTGCCAGCAGCCCGTGGGACAGGGGTAACTATGGCTACACCTTC.